Below, 17 T cell receptor beta chains from the same sample are listed, as sequenced in a study of metastatic and nonmetastatic thyroid tumors. Thyroid surgery took place with no prior treatment in any patient. TCRdb reprocessed the PCR reads via MiXCR. The repertoire holds around 20,000 clones, with over 20% as singletons. Sequencing used adjacent normal tissue. The origin of the receptors is a female donor with papillary thyroid cancer or a benign thyroid nodule (not recorded which). Some clones in this sample may be carry-over from other donors' samples.

This clone is medium-sized in the sample. This chain uses TRBV2 with TRBJ2-3, with D hard to call. V was shortened by 6 bases and J by 0 bases, with 10 bases between the two germline ends. Germline CDR1 reads SNHLY; CDR2 reads FYNNEI. The length of the CDR3 is 14 residues. CDR3 DNA: TGTGCCAGCAGAGAAAGGGTGAGCACAGATACGCAGTATTTT. Its protein product is CASRERVSTDTQYF.

The table lists this clone with many counts. V is TRBV9 and J is TRBJ1-3; TRBD1 might be the D (6 bases). V was pared by 1 base and J by 0 bases, with 17 bases between. Germline values: CDR1 SGDLS, CDR2 YYNGEE. This CDR3 is built from 18 residues. The CDR3 nucleotides read TGTGCCAGCAGCGTAAATCTCGACAGAGGGGGCTCTGGAAACACCATATATTTT. Amino acid sequence: CASSVNLDRGGSGNTIYF.

The chain is built from TRBV27 and TRBJ1-1; D not certain. Looked up from germline, CDR1 is MNHEY and CDR2 is SMNVEV (reference sequence). Trimming shortened V by 8 bases and J by 2 bases, and 21 bases separated the two germline ends. This CDR3 contains 16 residues. This CDR3 is CASVTSGSSPNTEAFF. The CDR3 nucleotides read TGTGCCAGCGTAACTTCGGGGAGTTCTCCAAACACTGAAGCTTTCTTT.

This clone was detected a few times. The genes are TRBV28 and TRBJ2-7; unclear D gene. There are 13 residues in the CDR3. Trimming took off 7 bases at V and 0 bases at J, with 10 bases between the two ends. CDR1 is MDHEN and CDR2 is SYDVKM in the germline V gene. CDR3 DNA: TGTGCCAGCACCCTGAAGGGCTCCTACGAGCAGTACTTC. Its translation is CASTLKGSYEQYF.

In its sample, this clone was seen many times. The conserved phenylalanine or tryptophan normally closing the CDR3 is absent here, so this likely arose from a read error. This sequence joins TRBV7-3 and TRBJ2-1; D gene unclear. The CDR3 runs to 14 residues. V was cut by 1 base and J by 7 bases, with 11 bases left in between. The germline V gene encodes CDR1 SGHTA and CDR2 FQGTGA. CDR3 DNA: TGTGCCAGCAGCTTAATCCCCCCTAGGAATGAGCAGTTCTCC. This codes for CASSLIPPRNEQFS.

This clone was detected ten times or more. The chain joins TRBV18 to TRBJ1-6; D perhaps matches TRBD1 (5 bases). The V gene's germline CDR1 is KGHSH and CDR2 LQKENI. V was shortened by 1 base and J by 0 bases, with 10 bases between the two germline ends. The CDR3 loop spans 17 amino acids. CDR3 in DNA: TGTGCCAGCTCACCACAGGGGATGAGCTCCTATAATTCACCCCTCCACTTT. This sequence encodes CASSPQGMSSYNSPLHF.

This clone is termed medium-sized. This chain joins TRBV28 and TRBJ2-7; unclear D gene. V was pared by 5 bases and J by 2 bases, with 4 bases between. Germline lookup yields CDR1 MDHEN and CDR2 SYDVKM. The CDR3 extends over 11 amino acids. The CDR3 sequence is CASSPAYEQYF. CDR3 nucleotide sequence: TGTGCCAGCAGTCCCGCCTACGAGCAGTACTTC.

This clone was seen more than once but under ten times. This chain joins TRBV7-9 and TRBJ2-1; TRBD2 is a possible D gene (5 bases). The CDR3 is made up of 13 amino acids. V was trimmed by 3 bases and J by 10 bases, leaving 13 bases between them. Germline assignment: CDR1 SEHNR and CDR2 FQNEAQ (reference sequence). The CDR3 nucleotides read TGTGCCAGCAGCTTTAGTCGGGGAGACGAGCAGTTCTTC. It specifies CASSFSRGDEQFF.

This clone was observed a handful of times. The genes are TRBV6-1 and TRBJ1-4; D is unclear. V was pared by 4 bases and J by 0 bases, with 9 bases between. Germline lookup yields CDR1 MNHNS and CDR2 SASEGT. This CDR3 spans 15 amino acids. The CDR3 loop is CASSGSPSTNEKLFF. The CDR3 DNA reads TGTGCCAGCAGTGGAAGTCCTTCAACTAATGAAAAACTGTTTTTT.

The chain joins TRBV19 to TRBJ2-7; unclear D gene. The CDR3 length is 12 residues. Trimming removed 5 bases from V and 3 bases from J, with 8 bases in between. Looked up from germline, CDR1 is LNHDA and CDR2 is SQIVND (reference sequence). As DNA, the CDR3 is TGTGCCAGTAGTGAGGACGTCTACGAGCAGTACTTC. Translation: CASSEDVYEQYF.

The V call is TRBV10-1, the J call TRBJ2-1, with TRBD2 identical over 7 bases. The CDR3 length is 14 residues. V shed 3 bases and J 9 bases; nucleotides not matched to a gene: 8. The germline V gene has CDR1 WNHNN and CDR2 SYGVQD (reference sequence). CDR3 nucleotides: TGCGCCAGCAGTGATGGCGGGAGTAATAGTGAGCAGTTCTTC. It specifies CASSDGGSNSEQFF.

This clone came up many times. The V gene is TRBV29-1, the J gene TRBJ2-1; D is uncertain. This CDR3 comprises 10 residues. Between the trimmed V and J ends, which lost 3 bases and 9 bases, there was a span of 6 bases. Germline CDR1 reads SQVTM; CDR2 reads ANQGSEA. In DNA, the CDR3 is TGCAGCGTTGACTTAGGTGAGCAGTTCTTC. This sequence encodes CSVDLGEQFF.

This clone was observed a handful of times. A read error may produce the germline difference seen at one junction end. The chain is built from TRBV6-9 and TRBJ2-3; the D gene is possibly TRBD2 (6 bases). The germline gives CDR1 MNHGY, CDR2 SVAAGI. The CDR3 covers 15 residues. The CDR3 loop reads CASSPAGTSTDTQYF. CDR3 DNA sequence: TGCGCCAGCAGTCCTGCCGGGACTAGCACAGATACGCAGTATTTT.

This clone was observed a few times. The V call is TRBV19, the J call TRBJ1-4, with unresolved D. The CDR3 length is 13 residues. V lost 0 bases to trimming and J lost 12 bases, with 11 bases between them. Per the germline V gene, CDR1 is LNHDA and CDR2 is SQIVND (reference sequence). In DNA form, the CDR3 reads TGTGCCAGTAGTATAGATCTAGGGAGGGAACTGTTTTTT. Translated: CASSIDLGRELFF.

This clone was detected a few times. The chain carries TRBV2 and TRBJ2-3; 9 bases agree with TRBD1. This CDR3 region has 12 residues. With 7 bases clipped from V and 11 bases from J, the junction kept 7 bases outside the gene matches. Germline-derived CDR1 and CDR2 are SNHLY and FYNNEI. The CDR3 loop is CASIPRDRVQYF. In DNA, the CDR3 is TGTGCCAGCATCCCCCGGGACAGGGTGCAGTATTTT.

A note on this clone: This may be a read error, as it is one base from a much larger clone. V gene TRBV11-2 combines with J gene TRBJ2-1; no reliable D call. The CDR3 is 16 residues long. In germline, CDR1 is SGHAT, CDR2 FQNNGV. Here the CDR3 DNA reads TGTGCCAGCAGCCTCCAGTCTCAAGTGGGGAACAATGAGCATTTCTTC. Its protein product is CASSLQSQVGNNEHFF. Complete variable domain (other parts from reference TRBV11-2 and TRBJ2-1): EAGVAQSPRYKIIEKRQSVAFWCNPISGHATLYWYQQILGQGPKLLIQFQNNGVVDDSQLPKDRFSAERLKGVDSTLKIQPAKLEDSAVYLCASSLQSQVGNNEHFFGPGTRLTVL.

This clone was seen only a few times. The V call is TRBV7-3, the J call TRBJ2-1; weak D call: TRBD2 (5 bases). Between the trimmed V and J ends, which lost 4 bases and 10 bases, there was a span of 11 bases. The CDR3 sequence is 12 residues long. In germline, CDR1 is SGHTA, CDR2 FQGTGA. CDR3 DNA: TGTGCCAGCAGCTGGGTGGGCGGGGAGCAGTTCTTC. Translated: CASSWVGGEQFF. Together with reference TRBV7-3 and TRBJ2-1, the CDR3 gives the full variable domain: GAGVSQTPSNKVTEKGKYVELRCDPISGHTALYWYRQSLGQGPEFLIYFQGTGAADDSGLPNDRFFAVRPEGSVSTLKIQRTERGDSAVYLCASSWVGGEQFFGPGTRLTVL.